What follows is one T cell receptor beta chain and its context. The table came from immunoSEQ multiplex PCR; TCRdb's copy has only in-frame clones and leaves some out. The sample holds 70,000 to 75,000 clones, roughly 84% seen once. Trimming left V 0 bases short and J 4 bases short, with 11 bases between. Germline V gene sequence: CDR1 SGHRS, CDR2 YFSETQ. The CDR3 sequence is 15 residues long. The time point denotes: pretreatment peripheral blood. The sample belongs to a study of PD-L1 blockade in urothelial cancer. Across the whole study: The analyses of blood took place 3 weeks (second dose) and 6 weeks after treatment start.

The V gene is TRBV5-1, the J gene TRBJ2-1; D perhaps matches TRBD2 (5 bases). The sequences come from PBMCs, collected around atezolizumab (anti-PD-L1) treatment. This TCR came from a woman in her seventies with urothelial cancer. CDR3 residues: CASSLDDGVYNEQFF. CDR3 DNA sequence: TGCGCCAGCAGCTTGGACGACGGGGTTTACAATGAGCAGTTCTTC.